This record looks at one TCR beta chain sequence and its context. Antigen specificity is unknown. The data are from a study of T cell responses to AZD1222 COVID-19 vaccine. TCRdb keeps only in-frame clones here, not all; method: immunoSEQ multiplex PCR. The table lists some 97,000 clones, around 87% of them singletons. Whole-study findings and limits: In a largely white British group with more females than males, clonal diversity was possibly underestimated. Among AZD1222 vaccinees, only five to seven were seropositive at baseline. Reportedly, nearly half the spike-specific TCRs target unmutated variant regions.

Germline V gives CDR1 SGHTA, CDR2 FQGNSA. The CDR3 is 15 residues long. Trimming at V came to 4 bases and at J to 4 bases, leaving 3 bases not matched to a gene. This material consisted of peripheral blood, taken on day 0 of MenACWY control vaccination. The rearrangement links TRBV7-2 to TRBJ2-1; TRBD2 matches 11 bases. This TCR was sampled from an adult in good health. DNA of the CDR3: TGTGCCAGCAGCTCCGGGACTAGCGGATACAATGAGCAGTTCTTC. This encodes CASSSGTSGYNEQFF.